A selection of T cell receptor beta chains follows, all from one sample in a study of cytomegalovirus exposure and HLA in healthy donors. Here immunoSEQ multiplex PCR was the method, and the copy in TCRdb shows in-frame clones only, minus some. The table records roughly 78,000 clones, around 58% of them present only once. The sample consisted of PBMCs. Receptor source: a man younger than 45 in good health and CMV-seropositive. The CDR3 runs from the conserved cysteine through the conserved F or W. A D gene is named only where the DNA matches it firmly. Size values are once, few and many counts, or a class for expanded clones, and some rows have none.

d_gene: TRBD2; j_gene: TRBJ2-3; v_gene: TRBV5-1; abundance: few; CDR3aa: CASSWGMTSGREDTQYF; CDR3nt: TGCGCCAGCAGCTGGGGGATGACTAGCGGGAGAGAAGATACGCAGTATTTT
d_gene: TRBD2; j_gene: TRBJ2-7; v_gene: TRBV13; abundance: few; CDR3aa: CASSFSTSLTSYEQYF; CDR3nt: TGTGCCAGCAGCTTCTCGACTAGCCTCACCTCCTACGAGCAGTACTTC
d_gene: TRBD2; j_gene: TRBJ2-7; v_gene: TRBV18; abundance: few; CDR3aa: CASSPFGLALSDEQYF; CDR3nt: TGTGCCAGCTCACCATTTGGACTAGCGCTCAGCGACGAGCAGTACTTC
d_gene: -; j_gene: TRBJ2-7; v_gene: TRBV7-7; abundance: -; CDR3aa: CASSPKQGPYEQYF; CDR3nt: TGTGCTAGCAGCCCTAAACAGGGCCCCTACGAGCAGTACTTC
d_gene: -; j_gene: TRBJ2-1; v_gene: TRBV4-1; abundance: -; CDR3aa: CASSQASSNEQFF; CDR3nt: TGCGCCAGCAGCCAAGCGTCCTCCAATGAGCAGTTCTTC
d_gene: TRBD1; j_gene: TRBJ2-5; v_gene: TRBV5-1; abundance: few; CDR3aa: CASSLVPPGQGAETQYF; CDR3nt: TGCGCCAGCAGCTTGGTACCCCCCGGACAGGGGGCAGAGACCCAGTACTTC
d_gene: -; j_gene: TRBJ2-5; v_gene: TRBV10-1; abundance: -; CDR3aa: CASSEVFEQREETQYF; CDR3nt: TGCGCCAGCAGTGAGGTTTTCGAACAGAGGGAAGAGACCCAGTACTTC
d_gene: TRBD1; j_gene: TRBJ1-2; v_gene: TRBV7-9; abundance: -; CDR3aa: CASSPGTGGLLNYGYTF; CDR3nt: TGTGCCAGCAGCCCCGGGACAGGGGGGCTACTTAACTATGGCTACACCTTC
d_gene: -; j_gene: TRBJ1-1; v_gene: TRBV5-4; abundance: -; CDR3aa: CASSLVRGTEAFF; CDR3nt: TGTGCCAGCAGCTTGGTACGGGGCACTGAAGCTTTCTTT
d_gene: TRBD1; j_gene: TRBJ2-7; v_gene: TRBV19; abundance: -; CDR3aa: CASSTDRGTYEQYF; CDR3nt: TGTGCCAGTAGTACGGACAGGGGGACCTACGAGCAGTACTTC
d_gene: -; j_gene: TRBJ2-3; v_gene: TRBV5-1; abundance: -; CDR3aa: CASSWYGEVGTDTQYF; CDR3nt: TGCGCCAGCAGCTGGTACGGGGAGGTTGGCACAGATACGCAGTATTTT
d_gene: -; j_gene: TRBJ1-2; v_gene: TRBV19; abundance: -; CDR3aa: CASSIHPKQGVYYGYTF; CDR3nt: TGTGCCAGTAGTATTCATCCAAAACAGGGTGTGTACTATGGCTACACCTTC
d_gene: TRBD1; j_gene: TRBJ2-7; v_gene: TRBV11-2; abundance: -; CDR3aa: CASSTSQGFREEQYF; CDR3nt: TGTGCCAGCAGCACCTCACAGGGGTTCCGGGAAGAGCAGTACTTC
d_gene: TRBD1; j_gene: TRBJ1-1; v_gene: TRBV30; abundance: once; CDR3aa: CAWIETGGNTEAFF; CDR3nt: TGTGCCTGGATTGAAACAGGGGGGAACACTGAAGCTTTCTTT
d_gene: -; j_gene: TRBJ2-5; v_gene: TRBV20-1; abundance: -; CDR3aa: CSGRSQETQYF; CDR3nt: TGCAGTGGGAGGAGCCAAGAGACCCAGTACTTC
d_gene: -; j_gene: TRBJ2-1; v_gene: TRBV7-3; abundance: -; CDR3aa: CASSLQTRTAPYNEQFF; CDR3nt: TGTGCCAGCAGCCTACAGACGAGGACAGCCCCCTACAATGAGCAGTTCTTC
d_gene: TRBD2; j_gene: TRBJ2-5; v_gene: TRBV29-1; abundance: -; CDR3aa: CSVVIAGDETQYF; CDR3nt: TGCAGCGTTGTTATAGCGGGAGACGAGACCCAGTACTTC
d_gene: -; j_gene: TRBJ1-5; v_gene: TRBV19; abundance: -; CDR3aa: CASSQGRDQPQHF; CDR3nt: TGTGCCAGTAGCCAGGGGAGAGATCAGCCCCAGCATTTT
d_gene: TRBD2; j_gene: TRBJ2-3; v_gene: TRBV7-9; abundance: -; CDR3aa: CASSQGTSGGSTDTQYF; CDR3nt: TGTGCCAGCAGCCAAGGGACTAGCGGGGGTAGCACAGATACGCAGTATTTT
d_gene: TRBD2; j_gene: TRBJ2-1; v_gene: TRBV6-6; abundance: -; CDR3aa: CASSSNSGRNEQFF; CDR3nt: TGTGCCAGCAGTTCGAATAGCGGGAGAAATGAGCAGTTCTTC
d_gene: -; j_gene: TRBJ1-1; v_gene: TRBV19; abundance: -; CDR3aa: CASSMEGGAEAFF; CDR3nt: TGTGCCAGTAGTATGGAGGGGGGGGCTGAAGCTTTCTTT
d_gene: -; j_gene: TRBJ2-3; v_gene: TRBV19; abundance: -; CDR3aa: CASSTQGNGLTDTQYF; CDR3nt: TGTGCCAGTAGTACTCAGGGGAATGGCCTCACAGATACGCAGTATTTT
d_gene: -; j_gene: TRBJ1-2; v_gene: TRBV14; abundance: few; CDR3aa: CASSQGAVRGEGYTF; CDR3nt: TGTGCCAGCAGCCAAGGGGCGGTGCGGGGGGAAGGCTACACCTTC
d_gene: TRBD1; j_gene: TRBJ2-1; v_gene: TRBV10-3; abundance: -; CDR3aa: CAIRRSDRDSGEQFF; CDR3nt: TGTGCCATCAGGCGATCTGACAGGGACAGTGGTGAGCAGTTCTTC
d_gene: -; j_gene: TRBJ1-1; v_gene: TRBV6-5; abundance: -; CDR3aa: CASRLRTVPEAFF; CDR3nt: TGTGCCAGCAGGCTAAGGACAGTCCCTGAAGCTTTCTTT
d_gene: TRBD1; j_gene: TRBJ2-3; v_gene: TRBV7-9; abundance: once; CDR3aa: CASSFRTGGTDTQYF; CDR3nt: TGTGCCAGCAGCTTCCGGACAGGGGGGACAGATACGCAGTATTTT
d_gene: -; j_gene: TRBJ2-7; v_gene: TRBV11-2; abundance: few; CDR3aa: CASSLGRGFAEQYF; CDR3nt: TGTGCCAGCAGCCTGGGTCGGGGTTTTGCCGAGCAGTACTTC
d_gene: -; j_gene: TRBJ1-4; v_gene: TRBV5-1; abundance: few; CDR3aa: CASSSAGPNEKLFF; CDR3nt: TGCGCCAGCAGTTCGGCGGGCCCTAATGAAAAACTGTTTTTT
d_gene: -; j_gene: TRBJ1-4; v_gene: TRBV18; abundance: once; CDR3aa: CASSLRLRQSNEKLFF; CDR3nt: TGTGCCAGCTCACTCCGCTTGAGACAGTCTAATGAAAAACTGTTTTTT
d_gene: -; j_gene: TRBJ1-1; v_gene: TRBV9; abundance: -; CDR3aa: CASSVATDWDSNTEAFF; CDR3nt: TGTGCCAGCAGCGTGGCAACAGACTGGGACTCGAACACTGAAGCTTTCTTT
d_gene: -; j_gene: TRBJ1-5; v_gene: TRBV7-2; abundance: -; CDR3aa: CASSPRTNRGQPQHF; CDR3nt: TGTGCCAGCAGCCCCCGTACAAACCGGGGTCAGCCCCAGCATTTT
d_gene: TRBD1; j_gene: TRBJ2-4; v_gene: TRBV9; abundance: -; CDR3aa: CASSAGQATKNIQYF; CDR3nt: TGTGCCAGCAGCGCCGGACAGGCCACCAAAAACATTCAGTACTTC
d_gene: -; j_gene: TRBJ2-7; v_gene: TRBV30; abundance: -; CDR3aa: CAWSVGSSYEQYF; CDR3nt: TGTGCCTGGAGTGTTGGCAGCTCCTACGAGCAGTACTTC
d_gene: TRBD1; j_gene: TRBJ2-1; v_gene: TRBV25-1; abundance: few; CDR3aa: CASSPLRDRGDNEQFF; CDR3nt: TGTGCCAGCAGCCCACTTAGGGACAGGGGCGACAATGAGCAGTTCTTC
d_gene: TRBD2; j_gene: TRBJ2-3; v_gene: TRBV5-6; abundance: -; CDR3aa: CASSISERGFTDTQYF; CDR3nt: TGTGCCAGCAGCATTTCAGAGCGGGGATTTACAGATACGCAGTATTTT
d_gene: -; j_gene: TRBJ2-5; v_gene: TRBV11-2; abundance: -; CDR3aa: CASSQSSKETQYF; CDR3nt: TGTGCCAGCAGCCAAAGTTCTAAAGAGACCCAGTACTTC
d_gene: TRBD1; j_gene: TRBJ2-2; v_gene: TRBV11-2; abundance: few; CDR3aa: CASGGSRQGDTGELFF; CDR3nt: TGTGCCAGCGGGGGCTCGCGACAGGGGGACACCGGGGAGCTGTTTTTT
d_gene: -; j_gene: TRBJ2-7; v_gene: TRBV7-7; abundance: few; CDR3aa: CASSSGLSYEQYF; CDR3nt: TGTGCCAGCAGCTCAGGGCTATCCTACGAGCAGTACTTC
d_gene: TRBD1; j_gene: TRBJ2-7; v_gene: TRBV2; abundance: -; CDR3aa: CASRDGGQGLHEQYF; CDR3nt: TGTGCCAGCAGGGACGGCGGACAGGGGTTACACGAGCAGTACTTC
d_gene: -; j_gene: TRBJ2-5; v_gene: TRBV30; abundance: -; CDR3aa: CAWSPRGTQYF; CDR3nt: TGTGCCTGGAGTCCCCGAGGGACCCAGTACTTC
d_gene: TRBD1; j_gene: TRBJ2-7; v_gene: TRBV27; abundance: -; CDR3aa: CASSNQGQTYEQYF; CDR3nt: TGTGCCAGCAGCAATCAGGGACAGACCTACGAGCAGTACTTC
d_gene: TRBD1; j_gene: TRBJ2-6; v_gene: TRBV5-1; abundance: -; CDR3aa: CASSLVSGGSGANVLTF; CDR3nt: TGCGCCAGCAGCTTGGTGTCAGGGGGCTCTGGGGCCAACGTCCTGACTTTC
d_gene: -; j_gene: TRBJ1-6; v_gene: TRBV14; abundance: -; CDR3aa: CASSQQDGGGSPLHF; CDR3nt: TGTGCCAGCAGCCAGCAGGACGGGGGGGGTTCACCCCTCCACTTT
d_gene: -; j_gene: TRBJ2-2; v_gene: TRBV5-6; abundance: -; CDR3aa: CASSLDQGWNTGELFF; CDR3nt: TGTGCCAGCAGCTTGGACCAGGGATGGAACACCGGGGAGCTGTTTTTT
d_gene: -; j_gene: TRBJ1-2; v_gene: TRBV5-1; abundance: few; CDR3aa: CASSLGAGRNYGYTF; CDR3nt: TGCGCCAGCAGCTTGGGAGCAGGGCGGAACTATGGCTACACCTTC
d_gene: TRBD2; j_gene: TRBJ2-5; v_gene: TRBV5-1; abundance: -; CDR3aa: CASSVASGVQETQYF; CDR3nt: TGCGCCAGCAGCGTGGCTAGCGGGGTCCAAGAGACCCAGTACTTC